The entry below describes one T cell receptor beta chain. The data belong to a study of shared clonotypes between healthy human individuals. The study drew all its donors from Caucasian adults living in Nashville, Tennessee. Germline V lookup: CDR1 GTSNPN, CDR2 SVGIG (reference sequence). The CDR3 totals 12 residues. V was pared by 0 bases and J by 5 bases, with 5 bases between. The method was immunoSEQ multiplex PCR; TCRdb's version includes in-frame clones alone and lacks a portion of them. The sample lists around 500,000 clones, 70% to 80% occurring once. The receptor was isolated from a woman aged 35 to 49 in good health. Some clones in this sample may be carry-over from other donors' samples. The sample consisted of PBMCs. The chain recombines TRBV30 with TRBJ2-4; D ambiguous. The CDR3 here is CAWSVGENIQYF. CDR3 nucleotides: TGTGCCTGGAGTGTAGGTGAAAACATTCAGTACTTC.